These 32 T cell receptor beta chains share one sample of origin, sequenced in a study of technical replicates of blood from several donors. Profiled with immunoSEQ multiplex PCR; TCRdb holds only in-frame clones, not every one. The sample includes 60,000 to 90,000 clones, 95% to 98% of them seen just once. The sample was T cells isolated from PBMCs. The source is a human donor in good health.

This chain uses TRBV11-2 with TRBJ2-7, with 11 positions matching TRBD2. V shed 2 bases and J 3 bases; nucleotides not matched to a gene: 3. Looked up from germline, CDR1 is SGHAT and CDR2 is FQNNGV. CDR3 length: 15 residues. CDR3 in amino acids: CASSLPGLAVYEQYF. The CDR3 bases are TGTGCCAGCAGCTTACCGGGACTAGCGGTCTACGAGCAGTACTTC. Full variable domain (missing parts from reference TRBV11-2 and TRBJ2-7): EAGVAQSPRYKIIEKRQSVAFWCNPISGHATLYWYQQILGQGPKLLIQFQNNGVVDDSQLPKDRFSAERLKGVDSTLKIQPAKLEDSAVYLCASSLPGLAVYEQYFGPGTRLTVT.

The CDR3 nucleotides are TGTGCCAGCAGCCCAGGGGCGGGAGGGGGCGAGCAGTACTTC. The encoded protein is CASSPGAGGGEQYF. The chain uses TRBV7-6 and TRBJ2-7; 9 nucleotides match TRBD2. CDR1 is SGHVS, CDR2 FNYEAQ, per germline. CDR3 length equals 14 residues. The V segment lost 5 bases and the J segment 6 bases; nucleotides outside the gene matches: 8.

The chain recombines TRBV7-9 with TRBJ1-1; 7 bases match TRBD1. Per germline, CDR1 SEHNR and CDR2 FQNEAQ (reference sequence). V gave up 5 bases and J gave up 0 bases; unmatched junction bases: 9. The CDR3 totals 16 residues. CDR3 in amino acids: CASSTRGQYLNTEAFF. The CDR3 nucleotides read TGTGCCAGCAGCACTAGGGGACAGTACCTGAACACTGAAGCTTTCTTT. Together with reference TRBV7-9 and TRBJ1-1, the CDR3 gives the full variable domain: DTGVSQNPRHKITKRGQNVTFRCDPISEHNRLYWYRQTLGQGPEFLTYFQNEAQLEKSRLLSDRFSAERPKGSFSTLEIQRTEQGDSAMYLCASSTRGQYLNTEAFFGQGTRLTVV.

The V call is TRBV4-1, the J call TRBJ1-3, with 8 bases that match TRBD1. V lost 1 base to trimming and J lost 2 bases; unmatched junction nucleotides: 7. This CDR3 is 17 amino acids long. Germline assignment: CDR1 MGHRA and CDR2 YSYEKL. The CDR3 sequence: CASSQVRQGIAGNTIYF. The CDR3 DNA follows: TGCGCCAGCAGCCAAGTCCGACAGGGGATAGCTGGAAACACCATATATTTT.

The CDR3 loop reads CASSILPGGSLAFF. The CDR3 bases are TGTGCCAGTAGTATACTCCCCGGAGGGTCGCTAGCTTTCTTT. This chain connects TRBV19 to TRBJ1-1; D unresolved. Deletions cut 2 bases from V and 10 bases from J, with 17 bases between. Looked up from germline, CDR1 is LNHDA and CDR2 is SQIVND (reference sequence). CDR3 size: 14 residues.

The chain is built from TRBV7-7 and TRBJ1-1; D is perhaps TRBD1 (5 bases). The CDR3 covers 13 residues. V lost 5 bases and J lost 1, with 8 bases in between. Germline CDR1 SSHAT, CDR2 FNYEAQ (reference sequence). The CDR3 spells CASSEQENTEAFF. In DNA form, the CDR3 reads TGTGCCAGCAGCGAACAGGAGAACACTGAAGCTTTCTTT.

The chain employs TRBV7-9 and TRBJ2-7; TRBD1 is a possible D gene (5 bases). The V gene lost 4 bases and the J gene lost 3 bases, with 13 bases spanning the gap. This CDR3 region has 14 residues. Per germline, CDR1 SEHNR and CDR2 FQNEAQ (reference sequence). The DNA for the CDR3 is TGTGCCAGCAGCTACTTGTCCCAGGGCTACGAGCAGTACTTC. It specifies CASSYLSQGYEQYF.

The rearrangement joins TRBV30 to TRBJ1-2, with TRBD1 matching over 7 bases. The CDR3 loop spans 12 amino acids. From germline, CDR1 is GTSNPN and CDR2 SVGIG (reference sequence). The J segment lost 3 bases and the V segment lost 5 bases, leaving 3 bases of the junction unmatched. CDR3 residues: CAWVGTDYGYTF. CDR3 coding DNA: TGTGCCTGGGTGGGGACAGACTATGGCTACACCTTC.

This clone was seen once. The rearrangement uses TRBV30 and TRBJ2-3; TRBD2 aligns across 12 bases. V lost 8 bases, J lost 6 bases, and 12 bases stayed unmatched. This CDR3 contains 15 residues. Per germline, CDR1 GTSNPN and CDR2 SVGIG (reference sequence). The CDR3 nucleotides read TGTGCCCTCTATCCGACTAGCGGGGGCGTGGATACGCAGTATTTT. It encodes CALYPTSGGVDTQYF.

This clone has just one count. V usage is TRBV10-3 and J usage is TRBJ2-3; TRBD1 matches 8 bases. V was clipped by 8 bases and J by 0 bases; unmatched bases: 4. CDR3 length equals 14 residues. In germline, CDR1 is ENHRY, CDR2 SYGVKD. The CDR3 DNA follows: TGTGCCATCCGGACAGGGATGAGCACAGATACGCAGTATTTT. This translates into CAIRTGMSTDTQYF.

The CDR3 spells CASSPERSTDTQYF. As DNA, the CDR3 is TGTGCCAGCAGCCCTGAGCGGAGCACAGATACGCAGTATTTT. This chain links TRBV4-2 with TRBJ2-3; D might be TRBD2 (5 bases). In germline, CDR1 is LGHNA, CDR2 YNFKEQ. CDR3 length: 14 amino acids. V lost 4 bases and J 0 bases, leaving 8 bases between the germline ends.

The V and J genes are TRBV2 and TRBJ1-6; TRBD1 aligns across 7 bases. The CDR3 runs to 15 residues. The germline CDR1 and CDR2 sequences are SNHLY and FYNNEI. J was trimmed by 10 bases and V by 3 bases; bases with no gene match: 9. CDR3 loop: CASSDSTGWYSPLHF. The CDR3, as DNA: TGTGCCAGCAGTGATTCGACAGGGTGGTACTCACCCCTCCACTTT.

The CDR3 coding sequence is TGTGCCAGCAGCTGGAGAATCCAAGAGACCCAGTACTTC. This encodes CASSWRIQETQYF. This chain connects TRBV13 to TRBJ2-5, with D unclear. Germline CDR1 reads PRHDT; CDR2 reads FYEKMQ (reference sequence). V gave up 4 bases and J gave up 1 base, with 7 bases separating them. This CDR3 has 13 amino acids.

V and J are TRBV27 and TRBJ1-5, with no clear D. This CDR3 is 14 amino acids long. CDR1 and CDR2 (germline): MNHEY, SMNVEV (reference sequence). V was cut by 5 bases and J by 7 bases, with 15 bases left in between. CDR3 DNA sequence: TGTGCCAGCAGTCCGAGTGCGGCCTCACAGCCCCAGCATTTT. Amino acids: CASSPSAASQPQHF.

This chain joins TRBV7-8 and TRBJ2-5; D gene unclear. Trimming shortened V by 2 bases and J by 0 bases, and 13 bases separated the two germline ends. CDR3 length: 16 amino acids. Per the germline V gene, CDR1 is SGHVS and CDR2 is FQNEAQ. The DNA for the CDR3 is TGTGCCAGCAGCTTAAAAGAGGAGATGTACCAAGAGACCCAGTACTTC. Its translation is CASSLKEEMYQETQYF.

The gene calls are TRBV28 and TRBJ2-7; possibly TRBD2 for D (6 bases). The CDR3 spans 13 residues. Trimming left V 6 bases short and J 6 bases short, with 15 bases between. CDR1 and CDR2 from the germline V gene are MDHEN and SYDVKM. CDR3 in amino acids: CASSRLGGGEQYF. CDR3 nucleotide sequence: TGTGCCAGCAGCCGACTAGGTGGGGGCGAGCAGTACTTC.

CDR3 coding DNA: TGCGCCAGCAGCGGAGGCGGATACAATGAGCAGTTCTTC. It yields the protein CASSGGGYNEQFF. The genes are TRBV5-1 and TRBJ2-1; tentatively, D is TRBD2 (5 bases). Trimming removed 4 bases at V and 4 bases at J, with 9 bases between. In germline, CDR1 is SGHRS, CDR2 YFSETQ. The CDR3 sequence is 13 residues long.

The chain recombines TRBV7-6 with TRBJ2-5, with 8 nucleotides matching TRBD2. Germline V gene lookup returns CDR1 SGHVS and CDR2 FNYEAQ. The ends lost 5 bases at V and 5 bases at J; junction bases unmatched: 10. The CDR3 runs 15 residues. CDR3 in amino acids: CASSGFSGVGETQYF. CDR3 bases: TGTGCCAGCAGCGGCTTTAGCGGGGTGGGTGAGACCCAGTACTTC. The full variable domain, its missing parts supplied by reference TRBV7-6 and TRBJ2-5, is GAGVSQSPRYKVTKRGQDVALRCDPISGHVSLYWYRQALGQGPEFLTYFNYEAQQDKSGLPNDRFSAERPEGSISTLTIQRTEQRDSAMYRCASSGFSGVGETQYFGPGTRLLVL.

The chain is built from TRBV9 and TRBJ2-1, with TRBD2 matching 7 bases. CDR3 length: 15 amino acids. Germline V lookup: CDR1 SGDLS, CDR2 YYNGEE. V shed 4 bases and J 8 bases; nucleotides not matched to a gene: 12. The CDR3 sequence: CASSRSGVGRDEQFF. The CDR3 DNA reads TGTGCCAGCAGCCGCAGCGGGGTGGGCAGGGATGAGCAGTTCTTC.

The V call is TRBV4-1, the J call TRBJ1-4; D might be TRBD1 (6 bases). There are 14 residues in the CDR3. Germline lookup yields CDR1 MGHRA and CDR2 YSYEKL. The V end lost 2 bases, the J end lost 8 bases, and 12 bases lay between the germline ends. CDR3 region: CASSQPKTGEKLFF. DNA for the CDR3: TGCGCCAGCAGCCAACCTAAGACAGGCGAAAAACTGTTTTTT.

V is TRBV5-1 and J is TRBJ2-7, with TRBD1 matching over 10 bases. Germline CDR1 and CDR2: SGHRS and YFSETQ. Trimming cost V 1 base and J 3 bases; bases outside gene matches: 7. There are 16 residues in the CDR3. The CDR3 nucleotides are TGCGCCAGCAGCTTGAACACCGGGACAGGGGTCTACGAGCAGTACTTC. It translates to CASSLNTGTGVYEQYF. Using reference TRBV5-1 and TRBJ2-7 for the parts outside the CDR3, the full variable domain is KAGVTQTPRYLIKTRGQQVTLSCSPISGHRSVSWYQQTPGQGLQFLFEYFSETQRNKGNFPGRFSGRQFSNSRSEMNVSTLELGDSALYLCASSLNTGTGVYEQYFGPGTRLTVT.

The chain carries TRBV14 and TRBJ2-3, with D perhaps matching TRBD1 (6 bases). Germline V gene data show CDR1 as SGHDN and CDR2 as FVKESK. Between the trimmed V and J ends, which lost 4 bases and 4 bases, there was a span of 9 bases. CDR3 length: 13 amino acids. This chain's CDR3 is CASSLRGPDTQYF. The CDR3 nucleotides read TGTGCCAGCAGCCTCAGGGGTCCAGATACGCAGTATTTT.

The chain employs TRBV4-1 and TRBJ1-5; 7 bases agree with TRBD1. V lost 6 bases and J lost 7; bases outside the gene matches: 12. The length of the CDR3 is 15 residues. Germline CDR1 is MGHRA and CDR2 is YSYEKL. The DNA of the CDR3 is TGCGCCAGCAGACCTCTTTACAGGGGTGGACAGCCCCAGCATTTT. Protein: CASRPLYRGGQPQHF.

There are a few counts of this clone. It is unclear where the CDR3 begins or ends on the DNA, so no DNA is shown, and the CDR3 is as TCRdb lists it. This chain's CDR3 is CASSPGIWGQGTF. The chain combines TRBV7-9 with TRBJ2-7; the table's D call of TRBD1 was not tested on the DNA. The CDR3 totals 13 residues, both ends included. The germline gives CDR1 SEHNR, CDR2 FQNEAQ (reference sequence).

The CDR3 region has the DNA TGTGCCAGCAGTAGGGACAGCAGCTCCTACAATGAGCAGTTCTTC. This gives the protein CASSRDSSSYNEQFF. V and J are TRBV28 and TRBJ2-1; TRBD1 matches 7 bases. Per the germline V gene, CDR1 is MDHEN and CDR2 is SYDVKM. This CDR3 is built from 15 residues. Trimming removed 5 bases from V and 0 bases from J; junction bases left unmatched: 4.

The chain joins TRBV4-1 to TRBJ2-7; 11 bases match TRBD2. The CDR3 spans 15 residues. The trim removed 1 base at V and 3 bases at J, leaving 2 bases unmatched. Germline V gene lookup returns CDR1 MGHRA and CDR2 YSYEKL. The CDR3 reads CASSQVTSGSYEQYF. The CDR3 DNA reads TGCGCCAGCAGCCAAGTAACTAGCGGGAGCTACGAGCAGTACTTC.

The chain joins TRBV7-3 to TRBJ2-3; TRBD2 agrees at 13 bases. The CDR3 is made up of 19 amino acids. Germline CDR1 SGHTA, CDR2 FQGTGA. J was trimmed by 2 bases and V by 4 bases; bases with no gene match: 12. The CDR3 region is CASSSQHIGLAGVTDTQYF. The CDR3 DNA reads TGTGCCAGCAGCTCACAACATATCGGACTAGCGGGGGTCACAGATACGCAGTATTTT.

The chain couples TRBV5-1 to TRBJ2-3; perhaps TRBD1 as D (6 bases). Germline V gene sequence: CDR1 SGHRS, CDR2 YFSETQ. The CDR3 contains 14 residues. Deletions cut 7 bases from V and 0 bases from J, with 12 bases between. The DNA of the CDR3 is TGCGCCAGCTGGGGGCCCTCTAGCACAGATACGCAGTATTTT. It translates to CASWGPSSTDTQYF.

The genes are TRBV5-1 and TRBJ1-1; TRBD1 agrees at 8 bases. CDR3 length equals 24 residues. V was pared by 0 bases and J by 3 bases, with 31 bases of the junction left unmatched. CDR1 and CDR2 (germline): SGHRS, YFSETQ. CDR3 bases: TGCGCCAGCAGCTTGGCCAATTTCAGGGGACAGGTTTCAGATTTCCGTAGAACTTACACTGAAGCTTTCTTT. Its protein is CASSLANFRGQVSDFRRTYTEAFF.

The CDR3 spells CASSITSGGAVITQYF. DNA for the CDR3: TGTGCCAGCAGTATAACTAGCGGGGGGGCAGTTATTACCCAGTACTTC. The gene calls are TRBV27 and TRBJ2-5; TRBD2 matches at 13 bases. CDR3 size: 16 residues. Germline values: CDR1 MNHEY, CDR2 SMNVEV (reference sequence). J gave up 8 bases and V 5 bases, and 11 bases lay outside the gene matches.

The rearrangement joins TRBV5-1 to TRBJ2-5; tentatively, D is TRBD2 (5 bases). Germline CDR1 reads SGHRS; CDR2 reads YFSETQ. The CDR3 runs to 15 residues. V dropped 0 bases and J dropped 5 bases, with 14 bases sitting between them. This CDR3 is CASSLDPRGQETQYF. CDR3 DNA sequence: TGCGCCAGCAGCTTGGATCCTAGAGGGCAGGAGACCCAGTACTTC.

This sequence joins TRBV7-8 and TRBJ2-3; D unclear. The CDR3 extends over 14 amino acids. Germline V gene lookup returns CDR1 SGHVS and CDR2 FQNEAQ. V was shortened by 7 bases and J by 2 bases, with 13 bases between the two germline ends. The CDR3 DNA follows: TGTGCCAGCATTAACGCCAGATTCACAGATACGCAGTATTTT. It encodes CASINARFTDTQYF.